Each of the 20 T cell receptor beta chains below was sequenced from the same sample in a study of OX40 agonist ivuxolimab in advanced cancers. Repertoires were generated with immunoSEQ multiplex PCR, while TCRdb's copy carries only in-frame clones and drops some. The profile covers approximately 89,000 clones, with roughly 88% appearing a single time and more than 0.6% taken by the ten largest. Sequencing used CD4+ or CD8+ T cells sorted from blood, obtained in a trial of the OX40 agonist ivuxolimab. The source of these receptors is an adult with an advanced solid tumor such as melanoma, head and neck, liver or kidney cancer.

Only a few counts were recorded for this clone. This chain connects TRBV9 to TRBJ1-2; 7 bases fit TRBD1. This CDR3 comprises 16 residues. The V gene's germline CDR1 is SGDLS and CDR2 YYNGEE. V dropped 3 bases and J dropped 5; count of bases not matched to a gene: 13. CDR3 nucleotide sequence: TGTGCCAGCAGCGCCCAGGTCCGGGGACAGAGTTATGGCTACACCTTC. As protein: CASSAQVRGQSYGYTF.

The chain is built from TRBV28 and TRBJ2-5, with TRBD2 matching over 13 bases. Germline CDR1 is MDHEN and CDR2 is SYDVKM. J was trimmed by 4 bases and V by 5 bases; bases with no gene match: 7. CDR3 length: 16 residues. CDR3 residues: CASSQTSGRAGETQYF. The CDR3 DNA sequence: TGTGCCAGCAGTCAAACTAGCGGGAGGGCCGGAGAGACCCAGTACTTC.

The chain links TRBV27 to TRBJ1-1; 8 bases map to TRBD1. The CDR3 length is 13 residues. From germline, CDR1 is MNHEY and CDR2 SMNVEV (reference sequence). The V and J ends lost 7 bases and 6 bases, in that order; junction bases with no gene match: 7. CDR3 bases: TGTGCCAGCACGTACAGGGGGAGCGCTGAAGCTTTCTTT. Its protein product is CASTYRGSAEAFF.

This chain connects TRBV5-6 to TRBJ2-1; D is undetermined. V lost 2 bases and J 7 bases, leaving 7 bases between the germline ends. The CDR3 sequence is 12 residues long. Germline V gives CDR1 SGHDT, CDR2 YYEEEE. The CDR3 here is CASSLTGNEQFF. CDR3 bases: TGTGCCAGCAGCTTAACCGGGAATGAGCAGTTCTTC.

The rearrangement links TRBV19 to TRBJ1-1, with D perhaps matching TRBD1 (6 bases). The V end was cut by 6 bases, the J end by 5 bases, with 13 bases between. The CDR3 has 13 amino acids. The germline V gene has CDR1 LNHDA and CDR2 SQIVND (reference sequence). CDR3 loop: CASRLQGRTEAFF. The CDR3 region has the DNA TGTGCCAGTAGACTACAGGGACGGACTGAAGCTTTCTTT. The variable domain in full, with the rest retrieved from reference TRBV19 and TRBJ1-1, is DGGITQSPKYLFRKEGQNVTLSCEQNLNHDAMYWYRQDPGQGLRLIYYSQIVNDFQKGDIAEGYSVSREKKESFPLTVTSAQKNPTAFYLCASRLQGRTEAFFGQGTRLTVV.

This chain uses TRBV7-9 with TRBJ1-6; D call uncertain. Per germline, CDR1 SEHNR and CDR2 FQNEAQ (reference sequence). CDR3 size: 13 residues. Trimming removed 7 bases at V and 1 base at J, with 5 bases between. CDR3 DNA: TGTGCCAGCATGGGTTCCTATAATTCACCCCTCCACTTT. Its translation is CASMGSYNSPLHF.

For this clone: The same CDR3 is also encoded by other DNA sequences in this sample. V usage is TRBV6-5 and J usage is TRBJ1-5; 9 bases align to TRBD1. The CDR3 length is 15 residues. From germline, CDR1 is MNHEY and CDR2 SVGAGI. With V trimmed by 6 bases and J by 1 base, 4 bases remained unmatched. The CDR3 here is CASRRQGGSNQPQHF. The CDR3, as DNA: TGTGCCAGCAGGCGACAGGGGGGAAGCAATCAGCCCCAGCATTTT.

V gene TRBV7-2 combines with J gene TRBJ2-1; 10 nucleotides match TRBD2. The CDR3 is made up of 15 amino acids. Trimming took 0 bases from V and 4 from J; bases not matched to a gene: 0. CDR1 and CDR2 (germline): SGHTA, FQGNSA. The CDR3 DNA is TGTGCCAGCAGCTTAGCTAGCGGGAGGTACAATGAGCAGTTCTTC. Encoded protein: CASSLASGRYNEQFF.

The genes are TRBV18 and TRBJ1-5; 9 bases are shared with TRBD1. CDR3 size: 16 residues. V trimming: 4 bases; J trimming: 3 bases; junction bases outside the gene matches: 7. In germline, CDR1 is KGHSH, CDR2 LQKENI. The CDR3 loop reads CASSQQGAVANQPQHF. DNA for the CDR3: TGTGCCAGCTCACAACAGGGGGCAGTGGCCAATCAGCCCCAGCATTTT.

This chain links TRBV5-6 with TRBJ2-1; D is unclear. This CDR3 region has 17 residues. V lost 1 base to trimming and J lost 0 bases, with 14 bases between them. In germline, CDR1 is SGHDT, CDR2 YYEEEE. In DNA form, the CDR3 reads TGTGCCAGCAGCTTGATCGGCGGTAAAAGCTCCTACAATGAGCAGTTCTTC. Protein sequence: CASSLIGGKSSYNEQFF.

This clone has just one count. This rearrangement joins TRBV2 to TRBJ1-5; tentatively, D is TRBD1 (5 bases). Trimming removed 7 bases from V and 5 bases from J, with 18 bases in between. CDR3 length: 15 amino acids. Per germline, CDR1 SNHLY and CDR2 FYNNEI. Here the CDR3 reads CASTPSRDPYQPQHF. As DNA, the CDR3 is TGTGCCAGCACCCCGAGTCGGGACCCATATCAGCCCCAGCATTTT.

The chain combines TRBV7-2 with TRBJ1-2, with 8 positions matching TRBD1. CDR3 length equals 18 residues. The germline V gene has CDR1 SGHTA and CDR2 FQGNSA. J lost 0 bases, V lost 0 bases, and 9 bases had no gene match. The CDR3 region has the DNA TGTGCCAGCAGCTTAGCGCCTCCCGGACAGGGCGCTAACTATGGCTACACCTTC. Translated, it gives CASSLAPPGQGANYGYTF.

This clone showed up just once. CDR3 nucleotide sequence: TGTGCCTGGAGGGCGGGGGAGTCGAACACCGGGGAGCTGTTTTTT. Translating gives CAWRAGESNTGELFF. The chain joins TRBV30 to TRBJ2-2; 7 bases align to TRBD2. The ends lost 3 bases at V and 0 bases at J; junction bases unmatched: 4. The CDR3 has 15 amino acids. Looked up from germline, CDR1 is GTSNPN and CDR2 is SVGIG (reference sequence).

As regards this clone: The junction does not match germline at one end; this may be a read error. This chain joins TRBV30 and TRBJ1-6; tentative D call: TRBD1 (5 bases). The CDR3 has 11 residues. Per the germline V gene, CDR1 is GTSNPN and CDR2 is SVGIG (reference sequence). The CDR3 reads CAADLDSDGYF. The CDR3, as DNA: TGTGCCGCTGACTTAGACAGCGACGGGTACTTT.

Only one count was recorded for this clone. J is TRBJ2-5 and V is TRBV7-9, with D possibly TRBD2 on 5 matching bases. The V gene's germline CDR1 is SEHNR and CDR2 FQNEAQ (reference sequence). The germline V and J ends were trimmed by 4 bases and 3 bases, with 15 bases remaining between them. This CDR3 is built from 15 residues. CDR3 DNA: TGTGCCAGCAGCTGGACCCCCGGGGAAAAAGAGACCCAGTACTTC. Protein sequence: CASSWTPGEKETQYF.

The CDR3 spells CASSQLPGSSYEQYF. In DNA form, the CDR3 reads TGCGCCAGCAGCCAACTCCCAGGGAGCTCCTACGAGCAGTACTTC. This chain uses TRBV4-3 with TRBJ2-7, with D possibly being TRBD1 or TRBD2 (5 bases each). CDR1 and CDR2 from the germline V gene are LGHNA and YSLEER. V was shortened by 2 bases and J by 0 bases, with 11 bases between the two germline ends. CDR3 length: 15 amino acids.

Here the CDR3 reads CASKPRGDPNTEAFF. The CDR3 region has the DNA TGTGCCAGCAAACCTCGAGGGGACCCGAACACTGAAGCTTTCTTT. The chain is built from TRBV5-4 and TRBJ1-1, with D perhaps matching TRBD1 (5 bases). Trimming cost V 6 bases and J 1 base, with 16 bases left between them. The germline V gene encodes CDR1 SGHNT and CDR2 YYREEE (reference sequence). The CDR3 has 15 amino acids.

This clone was seen more than once but under ten times. The V and J genes are TRBV10-3 and TRBJ2-1; D remains unclear. The germline CDR1 and CDR2 sequences are ENHRY and SYGVKD. Trimming cost V 6 bases and J 4 bases, with 13 bases left between them. CDR3 length equals 14 residues. The chain's CDR3 is CAIRSGAGYNEQFF. Written as DNA, the CDR3 is TGTGCCATCAGGTCGGGTGCCGGGTACAATGAGCAGTTCTTC.

This chain links TRBV2 with TRBJ1-1; 7 nucleotides align to TRBD1. The junction had 5 bases not matched to a gene; V was cut back by 6 bases and J by 4 bases. This CDR3 spans 13 amino acids. Per the germline V gene, CDR1 is SNHLY and CDR2 is FYNNEI. CDR3 nucleotides: TGTGCCAGCAGCGTGAACAGGGGCACTGAAGCTTTCTTT. This translates into CASSVNRGTEAFF.

The chain employs TRBV5-1 and TRBJ2-2; D perhaps matches TRBD2 (6 bases). This CDR3 is 15 amino acids long. Germline CDR1 is SGHRS and CDR2 is YFSETQ. V gave up 4 bases and J gave up 5 bases, with 15 bases separating them. CDR3 DNA: TGCGCCAGCAGCGTGGACGGGAGAAGGACCGGGGAGCTGTTTTTT. It is translated as CASSVDGRRTGELFF. Using reference TRBV5-1 and TRBJ2-2 for the parts outside the CDR3, the full variable domain is KAGVTQTPRYLIKTRGQQVTLSCSPISGHRSVSWYQQTPGQGLQFLFEYFSETQRNKGNFPGRFSGRQFSNSRSEMNVSTLELGDSALYLCASSVDGRRTGELFFGEGSRLTVL.